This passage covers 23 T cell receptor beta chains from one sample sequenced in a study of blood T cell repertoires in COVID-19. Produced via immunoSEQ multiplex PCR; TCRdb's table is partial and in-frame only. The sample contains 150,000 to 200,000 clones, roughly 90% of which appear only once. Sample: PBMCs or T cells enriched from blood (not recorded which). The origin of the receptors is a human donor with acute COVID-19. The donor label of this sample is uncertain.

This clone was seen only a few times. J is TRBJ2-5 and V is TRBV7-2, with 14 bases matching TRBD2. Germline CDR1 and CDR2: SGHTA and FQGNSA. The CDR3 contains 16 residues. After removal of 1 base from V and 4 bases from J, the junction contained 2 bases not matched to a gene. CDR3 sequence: CASSLVGTSGGETQYF. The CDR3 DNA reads TGTGCCAGCAGCTTAGTTGGGACTAGCGGGGGAGAGACCCAGTACTTC.

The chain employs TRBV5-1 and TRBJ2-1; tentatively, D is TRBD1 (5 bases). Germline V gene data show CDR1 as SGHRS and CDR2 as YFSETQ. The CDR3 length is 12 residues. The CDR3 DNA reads TGCGCTTCTAGTCTGGGGCCCAATGAGCAGTTCTTC. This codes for CASSLGPNEQFF.

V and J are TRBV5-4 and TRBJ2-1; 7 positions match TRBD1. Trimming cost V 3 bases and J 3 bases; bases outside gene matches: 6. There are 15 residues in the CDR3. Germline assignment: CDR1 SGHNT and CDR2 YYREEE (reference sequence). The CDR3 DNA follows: TGTGCCAGCAGCTCAACAGGGGAGTACTACAATGAGCAGTTCTTC. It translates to CASSSTGEYYNEQFF.

The CDR3 region is CSAAGQGYNEQFF. DNA of the CDR3: TGCAGCGCCGCGGGACAGGGGTACAATGAGCAGTTCTTC. The gene calls are TRBV29-1 and TRBJ2-1; 10 bases match TRBD1. Germline V gene sequence: CDR1 SQVTM, CDR2 ANQGSEA. With V trimmed by 7 bases and J by 4 bases, 4 bases remained unmatched. This CDR3 is built from 13 residues.

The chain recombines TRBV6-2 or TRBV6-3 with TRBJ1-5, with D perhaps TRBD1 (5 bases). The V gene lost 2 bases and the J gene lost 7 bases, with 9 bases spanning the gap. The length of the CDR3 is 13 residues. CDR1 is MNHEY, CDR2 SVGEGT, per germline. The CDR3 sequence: CASSYTGGQPQHF. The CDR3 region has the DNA TGTGCCAGCAGTTACACCGGGGGACAGCCCCAGCATTTT.

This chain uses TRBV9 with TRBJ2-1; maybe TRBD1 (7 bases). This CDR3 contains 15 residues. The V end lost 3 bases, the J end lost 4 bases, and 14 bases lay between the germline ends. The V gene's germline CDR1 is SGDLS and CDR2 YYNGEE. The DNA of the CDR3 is TGTGCCAGCAGCGAAGGAGGGGGCCTATACAATGAGCAGTTCTTC. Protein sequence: CASSEGGGLYNEQFF. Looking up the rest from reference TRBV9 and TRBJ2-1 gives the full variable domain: DSGVTQTPKHLITATGQRVTLRCSPRSGDLSVYWYQQSLDQGLQFLIQYYNGEERAKGNILERFSAQQFPDLHSELNLSSLELGDSALYFCASSEGGGLYNEQFFGPGTRLTVL.

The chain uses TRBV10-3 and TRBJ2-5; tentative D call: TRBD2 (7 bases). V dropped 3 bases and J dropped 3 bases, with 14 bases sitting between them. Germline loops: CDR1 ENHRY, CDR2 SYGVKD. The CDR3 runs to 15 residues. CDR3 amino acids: CAISERREGEETQYF. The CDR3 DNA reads TGTGCCATCAGTGAAAGGAGGGAGGGGGAAGAGACCCAGTACTTC.

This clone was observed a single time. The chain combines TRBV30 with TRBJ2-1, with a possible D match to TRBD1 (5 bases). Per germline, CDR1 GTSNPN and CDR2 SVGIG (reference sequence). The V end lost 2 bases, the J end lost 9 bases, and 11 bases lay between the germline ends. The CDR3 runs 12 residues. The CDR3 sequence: CAWSRGLGEQFF. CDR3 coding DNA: TGTGCCTGGAGTAGGGGCCTCGGTGAGCAGTTCTTC.

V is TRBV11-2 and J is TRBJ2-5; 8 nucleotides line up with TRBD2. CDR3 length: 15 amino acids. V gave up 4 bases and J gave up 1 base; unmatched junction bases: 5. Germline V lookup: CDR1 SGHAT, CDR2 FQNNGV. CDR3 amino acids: CASSYSGTSQETQYF. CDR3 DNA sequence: TGTGCCAGCAGCTATTCTGGGACTAGCCAAGAGACCCAGTACTTC.

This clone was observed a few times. This CDR3 is CASSQARGYGYTF. CDR3 bases: TGTGCCAGCAGCCAAGCCAGGGGTTATGGCTACACCTTC. The V gene is TRBV14, the J gene TRBJ1-2, with D possibly matching TRBD1 (6 bases). This CDR3 region has 13 residues. Germline V lookup: CDR1 SGHDN, CDR2 FVKESK. Trimming removed 1 base at V and 5 bases at J, with 8 bases between.

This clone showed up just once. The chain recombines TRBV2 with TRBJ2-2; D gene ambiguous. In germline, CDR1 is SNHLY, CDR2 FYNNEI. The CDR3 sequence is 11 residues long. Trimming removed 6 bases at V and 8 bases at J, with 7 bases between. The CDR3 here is CASSYQGELFF. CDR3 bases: TGTGCCAGCAGCTATCAAGGGGAGCTGTTTTTT.

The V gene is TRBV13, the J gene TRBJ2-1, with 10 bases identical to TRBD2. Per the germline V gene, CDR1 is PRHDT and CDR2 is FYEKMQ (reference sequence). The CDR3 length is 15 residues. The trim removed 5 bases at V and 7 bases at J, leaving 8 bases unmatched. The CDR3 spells CASSPPSGGRNEQFF. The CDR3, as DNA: TGTGCCAGCAGCCCTCCTAGCGGGGGTAGGAATGAGCAGTTCTTC.

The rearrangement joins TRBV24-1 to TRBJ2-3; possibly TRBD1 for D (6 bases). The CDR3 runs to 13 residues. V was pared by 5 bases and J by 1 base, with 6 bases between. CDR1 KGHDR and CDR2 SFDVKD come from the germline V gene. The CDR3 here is CATSGTGTDTQYF. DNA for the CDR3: TGTGCCACCAGTGGGACAGGCACAGATACGCAGTATTTT.

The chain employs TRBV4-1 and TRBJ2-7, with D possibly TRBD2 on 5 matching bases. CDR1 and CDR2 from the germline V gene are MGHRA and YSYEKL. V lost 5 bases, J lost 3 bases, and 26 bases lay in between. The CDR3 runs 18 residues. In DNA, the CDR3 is TGCGCCAGCAGCTCAAGGTTACTCCGGGCCCCCGGGGACTACGAGCAGTACTTC. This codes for CASSSRLLRAPGDYEQYF.

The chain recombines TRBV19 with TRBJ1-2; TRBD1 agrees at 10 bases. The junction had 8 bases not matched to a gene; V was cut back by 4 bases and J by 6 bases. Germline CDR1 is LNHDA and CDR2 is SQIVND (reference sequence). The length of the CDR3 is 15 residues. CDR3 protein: CASSRPGQGSHGYTF. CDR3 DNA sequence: TGTGCCAGTAGTAGACCGGGACAGGGGTCCCATGGCTACACCTTC.

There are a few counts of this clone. The CDR3 nucleotides are TGTGCCAGCAGCTTAGAGGGACAGGGGGTCAATGAGCAGTTCTTC. It yields the protein CASSLEGQGVNEQFF. This chain connects TRBV7-6 to TRBJ2-1; 11 nucleotides align to TRBD1. From germline, CDR1 is SGHVS and CDR2 FNYEAQ. CDR3 length equals 15 residues. The ends lost 1 base at V and 6 bases at J; junction bases unmatched: 2.

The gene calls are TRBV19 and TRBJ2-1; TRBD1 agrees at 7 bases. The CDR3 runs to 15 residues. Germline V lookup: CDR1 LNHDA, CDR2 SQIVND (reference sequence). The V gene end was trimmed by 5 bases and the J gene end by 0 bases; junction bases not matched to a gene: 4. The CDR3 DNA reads TGTGCCAGTAGTGTGGGACAGAGCTCCTACAATGAGCAGTTCTTC. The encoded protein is CASSVGQSSYNEQFF.

The CDR3 here is CASSLTGAGQPQHF. The CDR3 DNA follows: TGCGCCAGCAGCTTGACAGGGGCGGGTCAGCCCCAGCATTTT. V and J are TRBV5-1 and TRBJ1-5, with 7 nucleotides matching TRBD1. The CDR3 length is 14 residues. Germline trimming cut 1 base from V and 6 bases from J; bases unmatched to any gene: 4. Germline lookup yields CDR1 SGHRS and CDR2 YFSETQ.

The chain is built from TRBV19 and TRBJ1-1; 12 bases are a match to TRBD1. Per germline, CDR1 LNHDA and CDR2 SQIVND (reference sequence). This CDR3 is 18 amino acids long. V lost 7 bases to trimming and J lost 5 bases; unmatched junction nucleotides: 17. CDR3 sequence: CASTPSWGQGAVWTEAFF. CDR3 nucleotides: TGTGCCAGTACCCCCTCATGGGGACAGGGGGCCGTTTGGACTGAAGCTTTCTTT. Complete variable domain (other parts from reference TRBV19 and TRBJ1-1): DGGITQSPKYLFRKEGQNVTLSCEQNLNHDAMYWYRQDPGQGLRLIYYSQIVNDFQKGDIAEGYSVSREKKESFPLTVTSAQKNPTAFYLCASTPSWGQGAVWTEAFFGQGTRLTVV.

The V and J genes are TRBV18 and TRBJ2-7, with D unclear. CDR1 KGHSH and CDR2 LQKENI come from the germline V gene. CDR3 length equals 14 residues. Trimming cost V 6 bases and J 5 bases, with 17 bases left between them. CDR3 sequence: CASSPAPGSHEQYF. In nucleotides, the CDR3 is TGTGCCAGCTCCCCCGCACCGGGTTCACACGAGCAGTACTTC.

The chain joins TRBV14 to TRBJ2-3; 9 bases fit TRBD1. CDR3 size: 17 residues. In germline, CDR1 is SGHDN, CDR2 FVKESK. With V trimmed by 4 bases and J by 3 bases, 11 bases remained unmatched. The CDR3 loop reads CASSPPGQGGRTDTQYF. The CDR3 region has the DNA TGTGCCAGCAGCCCCCCGGGACAGGGAGGGCGGACAGATACGCAGTATTTT.

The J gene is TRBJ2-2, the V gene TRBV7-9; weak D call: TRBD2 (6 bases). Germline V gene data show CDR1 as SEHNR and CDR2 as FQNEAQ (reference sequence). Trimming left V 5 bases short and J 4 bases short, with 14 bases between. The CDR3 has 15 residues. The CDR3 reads CASSRPGTPTGELFF. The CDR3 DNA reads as TGTGCCAGCAGCCGGCCCGGGACTCCCACCGGGGAGCTGTTTTTT.

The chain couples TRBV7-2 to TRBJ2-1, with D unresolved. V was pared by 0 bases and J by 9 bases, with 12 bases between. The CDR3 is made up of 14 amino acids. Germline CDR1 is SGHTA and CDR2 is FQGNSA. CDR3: CASSLAFWAIEQFF. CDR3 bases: TGTGCCAGCAGCTTAGCGTTCTGGGCAATTGAGCAGTTCTTC.